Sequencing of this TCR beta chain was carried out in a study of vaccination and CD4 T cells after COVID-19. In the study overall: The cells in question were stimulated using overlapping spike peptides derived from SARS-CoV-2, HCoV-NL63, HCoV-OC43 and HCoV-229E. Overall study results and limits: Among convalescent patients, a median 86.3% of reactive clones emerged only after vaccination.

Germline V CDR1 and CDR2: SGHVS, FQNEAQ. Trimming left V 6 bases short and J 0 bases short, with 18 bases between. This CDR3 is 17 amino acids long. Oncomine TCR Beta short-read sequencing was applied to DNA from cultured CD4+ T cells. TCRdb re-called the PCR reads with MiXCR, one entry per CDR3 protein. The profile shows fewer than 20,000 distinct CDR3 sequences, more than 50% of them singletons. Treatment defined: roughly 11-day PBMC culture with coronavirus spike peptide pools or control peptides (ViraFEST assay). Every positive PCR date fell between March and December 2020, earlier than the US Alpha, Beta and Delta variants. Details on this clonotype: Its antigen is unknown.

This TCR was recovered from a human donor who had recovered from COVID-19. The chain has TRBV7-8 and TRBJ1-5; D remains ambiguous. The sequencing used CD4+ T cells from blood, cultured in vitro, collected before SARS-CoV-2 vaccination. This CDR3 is CASSQTREADSNQPQHF. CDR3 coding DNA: TGTGCCAGCAGTCAAACAAGGGAGGCCGATAGCAATCAGCCCCAGCATTTT.